Listed below are T cell receptor beta chains from one sample, sequenced in a study of cytomegalovirus exposure and HLA in healthy donors. Sequenced by immunoSEQ multiplex PCR; TCRdb stores in-frame clones only, minus some. The repertoire holds about 140,000 clones, with roughly 80% as singletons. The sequencing sample was made of PBMCs. The receptors stem from a male donor in good health and CMV-seronegative. The CDR3 runs from the conserved cysteine through the conserved F or W. A D gene is named only where the DNA matches it firmly. Expanded clones are given a class, and other clones once, few, many or no size at all.

v_call	clone_size	cdr3_length	j_call	d_call	cdr3_aa	cdr3_nt
TRBV30	NA	13	TRBJ1-5	NA	CAWSPSSNQPQHF	TGTGCCTGGAGCCCTTCTAGCAATCAGCCCCAGCATTTT
TRBV7-3	NA	16	TRBJ2-1	TRBD1	CASSPPGRGRYNEQFF	TGTGCCAGCAGCCCCCCGGGAAGGGGGCGCTACAATGAGCAGTTCTTC
TRBV7-3	NA	16	TRBJ1-1	NA	CASSRRGRRENTEAFF	TGTGCCAGCAGCCGAAGAGGCAGGCGGGAGAACACTGAAGCTTTCTTT
TRBV6-6	NA	14	TRBJ1-2	TRBD1	CASSTPRQGRGYTF	TGTGCCAGCAGTACCCCCCGACAGGGGAGAGGCTACACCTTC
TRBV5-1	NA	13	TRBJ2-7	NA	CASSLGSYYEQYF	TGCGCCAGCAGCTTGGGAAGCTACTACGAGCAGTACTTC
TRBV6-6	NA	13	TRBJ1-1	TRBD1	CASGTRTGEKAFF	TGTGCCAGCGGAACGAGGACAGGGGAGAAAGCTTTCTTT
TRBV5-1	NA	15	TRBJ2-2	NA	CASSEGDPNTGELFF	TGCGCCAGCAGCGAGGGGGACCCTAACACCGGGGAGCTGTTTTTT
TRBV28	NA	16	TRBJ2-3	NA	CASSFGRGPSTDTQYF	TGTGCCAGCAGTTTCGGGCGGGGACCTAGCACAGATACGCAGTATTTT
TRBV9	NA	16	TRBJ2-2	NA	CASSVHDSRAGGELFF	TGTGCCAGCAGCGTCCACGACTCCAGGGCTGGCGGGGAGCTGTTTTTT
TRBV6-5	NA	15	TRBJ1-1	NA	CASSPTATLNTEAFF	TGTGCCAGCAGTCCGACAGCTACTCTGAACACTGAAGCTTTCTTT
TRBV19	NA	13	TRBJ2-1	NA	CASSINTYNEQFF	TGTGCCAGTAGTATAAACACCTACAATGAGCAGTTCTTC
TRBV14	once	16	TRBJ1-3	NA	CASSQDRRNSGNTIYF	TGTGCCAGCAGCCAAGATCGGCGGAACTCTGGAAACACCATATATTTT
TRBV28	NA	18	TRBJ2-7	TRBD2	CASSFGGPLAGGKYEQYF	TGTGCCAGCAGTTTTGGGGGCCCCCTAGCGGGAGGAAAATACGAGCAGTACTTC
TRBV5-4	NA	14	TRBJ2-5	NA	CASSITGIGETQYF	TGTGCCAGCAGCATCACAGGGATAGGAGAGACCCAGTACTTC
TRBV12-5	few	12	TRBJ2-1	TRBD1	CASAGTGGAQFF	TGTGCTAGTGCCGGAACAGGGGGCGCTCAGTTCTTC
TRBV5-4	NA	17	TRBJ2-5	TRBD2	CASSLAKIGTSGETQYF	TGTGCCAGCAGCTTGGCCAAAATCGGGACTAGCGGAGAGACCCAGTACTTC
TRBV10-3	NA	14	TRBJ2-2	NA	CAISAGALTGELFF	TGTGCCATCAGCGCGGGCGCTCTCACCGGGGAGCTGTTTTTT
TRBV28	NA	12	TRBJ2-1	TRBD2	CASGAGVDEQFF	TGTGCCAGCGGAGCGGGAGTTGATGAGCAGTTCTTC
TRBV7-6	few	14	TRBJ2-3	TRBD1	CASSMGQDTDTQYF	TGTGCCAGCAGCATGGGACAGGATACAGATACGCAGTATTTT
TRBV6-4	NA	13	TRBJ1-5	NA	CASSREHNQPQHF	TGTGCCAGTTCGCGGGAACACAATCAGCCCCAGCATTTT
TRBV15	NA	18	TRBJ2-2	TRBD2	CATSRDRGAGGLTGELFF	TGTGCCACCAGCAGAGATAGGGGAGCGGGGGGTCTTACCGGGGAGCTGTTTTTT
TRBV6-1	NA	15	TRBJ2-7	NA	CASMRGTRITYEQYF	TGTGCCAGCATGAGGGGGACAAGAATCACCTACGAGCAGTACTTC
TRBV18	NA	16	TRBJ2-5	TRBD2	CASSPKHSGSGETQYF	TGTGCCAGCTCACCAAAACATAGCGGGAGTGGAGAGACCCAGTACTTC
TRBV2	once	15	TRBJ2-2	NA	CASSAQGLRTGELFF	TGTGCCAGCAGCGCGCAGGGGCTGCGCACCGGGGAGCTGTTTTTT
TRBV7-2	NA	15	TRBJ1-5	TRBD1	CASSLTTGSNQPQHF	TGTGCCAGCAGCTTGACGACAGGGAGCAATCAGCCCCAGCATTTT
TRBV5-1	NA	15	TRBJ2-3	TRBD1	CASSPGTGDGDTQYF	TGCGCCAGCAGCCCCGGGACAGGGGATGGAGATACGCAGTATTTT
TRBV4-3	NA	18	TRBJ2-1	TRBD2	CASSQAVTSGRAYNEQFF	TGCGCCAGCAGCCAAGCGGTGACTAGCGGGAGGGCCTACAATGAGCAGTTCTTC
TRBV18	once	18	TRBJ2-1	TRBD2	CASSPNAGAGGSYNEQFF	TGTGCCAGCTCACCTAACGCCGGGGCGGGGGGCTCCTACAATGAGCAGTTCTTC
TRBV5-1	NA	16	TRBJ1-1	NA	CASSRGGQGLNTEAFF	TGCGCCAGCAGCAGGGGAGGTCAGGGTCTCAACACTGAAGCTTTCTTT
TRBV19	NA	14	TRBJ1-2	NA	CASRSREGLYGYTF	TGTGCCTCCCGATCACGGGAAGGGCTCTATGGCTACACCTTC
TRBV29-1	NA	14	TRBJ2-1	TRBD2	CSVDGLAGVHEQFF	TGCAGCGTTGATGGATTAGCGGGAGTCCATGAGCAGTTCTTC
TRBV27	NA	16	TRBJ1-1	NA	CASSLQGKGPGTEAFF	TGTGCCAGCAGTTTACAAGGAAAAGGGCCGGGAACTGAAGCCTTCTTT
TRBV6-5	NA	15	TRBJ2-1	TRBD1	CASSYNGQGVGEQFF	TGTGCCAGCAGTTACAATGGACAGGGAGTTGGTGAGCAGTTCTTC
TRBV28	NA	14	TRBJ1-2	NA	CASRTPGAGYGYTF	TGTGCCAGCCGGACACCAGGGGCCGGCTATGGCTACACCTTC
TRBV7-2	once	13	TRBJ2-1	TRBD2	CASSLGRSGGWFF	TGTGCCAGCAGCTTAGGGAGGAGCGGGGGTTGGTTCTTC
TRBV28	once	15	TRBJ2-7	TRBD2	CASSPGTGGSYEQYF	TGTGCCAGCAGCCCCGGGACGGGGGGCTCCTACGAGCAGTACTTC
TRBV7-2	NA	15	TRBJ1-2	NA	CASSAGGGVGYGYTF	TGTGCCAGCAGCGCCGGAGGAGGTGTTGGCTATGGCTACACCTTC
TRBV9	NA	13	TRBJ1-2	NA	CASSGQNNYGYTF	TGTGCCAGCAGCGGACAGAATAACTATGGCTACACCTTC
TRBV10-3	NA	17	TRBJ2-7	NA	CALQLAGTLLSSYEQYF	TGTGCCCTACAACTTGCGGGAACCTTACTTAGCTCCTACGAGCAGTACTTC
TRBV2	NA	15	TRBJ1-5	NA	CASTLRGGEDQPQHF	TGTGCCAGCACCCTCCGGGGAGGGGAAGATCAGCCCCAGCATTTT
TRBV30	NA	14	TRBJ1-5	NA	CAWSASGDNQPQHF	TGTGCCTGGAGTGCATCAGGGGACAATCAGCCCCAGCATTTT
TRBV7-9	NA	13	TRBJ2-7	NA	CASSLRGVLEQYF	TGTGCCAGCAGCTTACGGGGAGTATTAGAGCAGTACTTC
TRBV29-1	NA	12	TRBJ1-2	TRBD1	CSVGGGPYGYTF	TGCAGCGTTGGAGGGGGCCCCTATGGCTACACCTTC
TRBV28	few	15	TRBJ2-5	NA	CASSLGGWPGETQYF	TGTGCCAGCAGCCTCGGAGGGTGGCCAGGGGAGACCCAGTACTTC
TRBV7-2	once	15	TRBJ1-5	NA	CASSLRGGLNQPQHF	TGTGCCAGCAGCTTACGGGGGGGTTTGAATCAGCCCCAGCATTTT
TRBV5-6	NA	16	TRBJ2-1	NA	CASSSTGRDVNNEQFF	TGTGCCAGCAGCTCAACGGGGCGGGACGTGAACAATGAGCAGTTCTTC